This entry lists 13 T cell receptor beta chains sequenced from one sample in a study of blood T cell repertoires in COVID-19. Assay used: immunoSEQ multiplex PCR; TCRdb lists only in-frame clones, some missing. This table holds 28,000 or so clones, about 90% found once. Sequencing used peripheral blood. These receptors all stem from a man aged 65-85 years with acute or convalescent COVID-19.

The V gene is TRBV7-9, the J gene TRBJ1-1, with D uncertain. CDR3 length: 13 amino acids. V lost 3 bases and J 1 base, leaving 6 bases between the germline ends. Germline V gene sequence: CDR1 SEHNR, CDR2 FQNEAQ (reference sequence). The CDR3 coding sequence is TGTGCCAGCAGCTTTACAGAGAACACTGAAGCTTTCTTT. This gives the protein CASSFTENTEAFF.

This chain uses TRBV19 with TRBJ1-1, with 7 nucleotides matching TRBD1. This CDR3 is 15 amino acids long. Germline assignment: CDR1 LNHDA and CDR2 SQIVND (reference sequence). V lost 0 bases and J lost 1; bases outside the gene matches: 2. The CDR3 nucleotides read TGTGCCAGTAGTATAGACCGGGACAGGAACACTGAAGCTTTCTTT. Translated: CASSIDRDRNTEAFF.

This clone was counted only a few times. This sequence joins TRBV6-6 and TRBJ1-1, with D maybe TRBD1 (5 bases). Germline V lookup: CDR1 MNHNY, CDR2 SVGAGI (reference sequence). V shed 6 bases and J shed 0 bases, with 11 bases lying between them. The CDR3 contains 14 residues. CDR3 bases: TGTGCCAGCAGCAACAGGTTAATGAACACTGAAGCTTTCTTT. It specifies CASSNRLMNTEAFF.

The J gene is TRBJ2-7, the V gene TRBV3-1 (or the pseudogene TRBV3-2); no clear D gene. Germline V lookup: CDR1 LGHDT, CDR2 YNNKEL (reference sequence). CDR3 length equals 14 residues. Trimming removed 2 bases from V and 1 base from J, with 9 bases in between. The CDR3 DNA reads TGTGCCAGCAGCCAAACAATGCAATCCTACGAGCAGTACTTC. Its translation is CASSQTMQSYEQYF.

The DNA of the CDR3 is TGTGCCAGCAGTCTAAAACAAGGGGGTATGGAAAAACTGTTTTTT. This codes for CASSLKQGGMEKLFF. This sequence joins TRBV6-5 and TRBJ1-4, with a tentative D call TRBD1 (6 bases). Germline V gives CDR1 MNHEY, CDR2 SVGAGI. The CDR3 is 15 amino acids. V lost 5 bases and J 8 bases, leaving 18 bases between the germline ends.

This chain joins TRBV19 and TRBJ2-1, with 8 bases fitting TRBD2. The CDR3 runs to 16 residues. Germline values: CDR1 LNHDA, CDR2 SQIVND (reference sequence). J gave up 7 bases and V 8 bases, and 16 bases lay outside the gene matches. For the CDR3, the DNA is TGTGCCAGTTTCCCGGGGTTTGGCGGGAGGTGGAATGAGCAGTTCTTC. Translated, it gives CASFPGFGGRWNEQFF. Combining the CDR3 with reference TRBV19 and TRBJ2-1 gives the whole variable domain DGGITQSPKYLFRKEGQNVTLSCEQNLNHDAMYWYRQDPGQGLRLIYYSQIVNDFQKGDIAEGYSVSREKKESFPLTVTSAQKNPTAFYLCASFPGFGGRWNEQFFGPGTRLTVL.

The DNA of the CDR3 is TGTGCCAGCAGCGTAGACAGGGGTTACGAGCAGTACTTC. It codes for CASSVDRGYEQYF. The chain carries TRBV9 and TRBJ2-7; TRBD1 agrees at 7 bases. Trimming cost V 0 bases and J 4 bases; bases outside gene matches: 1. The CDR3 is 13 residues long. CDR1 is SGDLS, CDR2 YYNGEE, per germline.

The chain links TRBV19 to TRBJ2-5; 12 bases are a match to TRBD2. The CDR3 covers 15 residues. The germline V gene encodes CDR1 LNHDA and CDR2 SQIVND (reference sequence). V shed 6 bases and J 4 bases; nucleotides not matched to a gene: 6. This chain's CDR3 is CASSGLAGTGETQYF. CDR3 nucleotide sequence: TGTGCCAGTAGCGGACTAGCGGGAACAGGAGAGACCCAGTACTTC.

This chain links TRBV9 with TRBJ2-2; D might be TRBD1 (6 bases). The CDR3 loop spans 17 amino acids. Trimming removed 1 base from V and 5 bases from J, with 18 bases in between. Germline-derived CDR1 and CDR2 are SGDLS and YYNGEE. CDR3 DNA: TGTGCCAGCAGCGTACCTAAACTGGGGGCTCAGACCGGGGAGCTGTTTTTT. Its translation is CASSVPKLGAQTGELFF.

This chain links TRBV5-6 with TRBJ2-5, with D tentatively TRBD1 (5 bases). The CDR3 covers 13 residues. CDR1 is SGHDT, CDR2 YYEEEE, per germline. This CDR3 is CAGKSGYQETQYF. CDR3 nucleotides: TGTGCAGGTAAGTCAGGGTACCAAGAGACCCAGTACTTC.

This sequence joins TRBV10-3 and TRBJ2-2; D ambiguous. Trimming removed 0 bases from V and 4 bases from J, with 12 bases in between. Germline CDR1 reads ENHRY; CDR2 reads SYGVKD. CDR3 length: 16 amino acids. CDR3 residues: CAISESRLRGTGELFF. As DNA, the CDR3 is TGTGCCATCAGTGAGTCGCGGCTCCGAGGCACCGGGGAGCTGTTTTTT.

This rearrangement joins TRBV7-2 to TRBJ1-2; D not certain. This CDR3 is 15 amino acids long. From germline, CDR1 is SGHTA and CDR2 FQGNSA. V was trimmed by 3 bases and J by 2 bases, leaving 13 bases between them. CDR3 sequence (DNA): TGTGCCAGCAGCTTCTCGGGAGACCTAAACTATGGCTACACCTTC. Residues: CASSFSGDLNYGYTF. The variable domain in full, with the rest retrieved from reference TRBV7-2 and TRBJ1-2, is GAGVSQSPSNKVTEKGKDVELRCDPISGHTALYWYRQSLGQGLEFLIYFQGNSAPDKSGLPSDRFSAERTGGSVSTLTIQRTQQEDSAVYLCASSFSGDLNYGYTFGSGTRLTVV.

The V gene is TRBV5-1, the J gene TRBJ1-2, with D possibly TRBD1 on 6 matching bases. Trimming took off 4 bases at V and 3 bases at J, with 16 bases between the two ends. The germline V gene encodes CDR1 SGHRS and CDR2 YFSETQ. CDR3 size: 15 residues. CDR3 sequence reads: CASSPDSQGYYGYTF. The CDR3 nucleotides are TGCGCCAGCAGCCCCGATTCACAGGGTTACTATGGCTACACCTTC. The full variable domain, rest sourced from reference TRBV5-1 and TRBJ1-2, is KAGVTQTPRYLIKTRGQQVTLSCSPISGHRSVSWYQQTPGQGLQFLFEYFSETQRNKGNFPGRFSGRQFSNSRSEMNVSTLELGDSALYLCASSPDSQGYYGYTFGSGTRLTVV.